This record concerns one T cell receptor beta chain sequence. The protocol was immunoSEQ multiplex PCR, while the TCRdb copy is restricted to in-frame clones and leaves out a portion. Among approximately 320,000 clones listed, roughly 84% were seen once. The sample comes from a study of shared clonotypes between healthy human individuals. Sequencing was carried out using memory CD8+ T cells sorted from blood. The subset: CD45RO+ cells pooled with CCR7-negative TemRA cells. This TCR came from a man younger than 35 in good health.

In DNA, the CDR3 is TGTGCCAGCAGTAGAGTATGGGGCGATGGGCCCCAGCATTTT. Its protein product is CASSRVWGDGPQHF. V and J are TRBV27 and TRBJ1-5; TRBD1 is a possible D gene (5 bases). The CDR3 covers 14 residues. The V and J ends lost 5 bases and 9 bases respectively, with 17 bases between them. CDR1 is MNHEY and CDR2 is SMNVEV in the germline V gene (reference sequence).